Below are 19 T cell receptor beta chains sequenced from a single sample in a study of cytomegalovirus exposure and HLA in healthy donors. PCR used 60 Vbeta primers and 13 Jbeta primers. Assay: immunoSEQ multiplex PCR; the TCRdb copy retains only in-frame clones and omits some. The data show about 160,000 clones, 78% seen once. The material sequenced was PBMCs. The receptors derive from a woman between 35 and 50 years old in good health and CMV-seronegative.

In nucleotides, the CDR3 is TGTGCCAGCAGCTTAAATCCCGCGGGCTACGAGCAGTACTTC. It encodes CASSLNPAGYEQYF. This chain connects TRBV7-2 to TRBJ2-5, with D tentatively TRBD2 (5 bases). The end of the DNA fits TRBJ2-7 better, so the J call may be wrong. This CDR3 spans 14 amino acids. Germline lookup yields CDR1 SGHTA and CDR2 FQGNSA.

The V and J genes are TRBV5-5 and TRBJ2-7; D gene unclear. Trimming cost V 0 bases and J 2 bases, with 12 bases left between them. Germline V lookup: CDR1 SGHKS, CDR2 YYEKEE (reference sequence). The length of the CDR3 is 15 residues. The CDR3 loop is CASSLGVTETYEQYF. Here the CDR3 DNA reads TGTGCCAGCAGCTTGGGTGTTACAGAGACCTACGAGCAGTACTTC.

The rearrangement joins TRBV7-9 to TRBJ1-2; 10 positions match TRBD1. This CDR3 spans 17 amino acids. V lost 3 bases and J lost 2; bases outside the gene matches: 9. Germline loops: CDR1 SEHNR, CDR2 FQNEAQ (reference sequence). The CDR3 spells CASSFLWDRGGNYGYTF. CDR3 nucleotides: TGTGCCAGCAGCTTTCTCTGGGACAGGGGAGGGAACTATGGCTACACCTTC.

The sample holds a few counts of this clone. The chain uses TRBV7-2 and TRBJ1-2; the D gene is possibly TRBD1 (5 bases). The CDR3 covers 16 residues. V dropped 5 bases and J dropped 1 base, with 17 bases sitting between them. CDR1 is SGHTA and CDR2 is FQGNSA in the germline V gene. The CDR3 DNA sequence: TGTGCCAGCAGCCCACTGGCGGGGGGAGGTAACTATGGCTACACCTTC. Translation: CASSPLAGGGNYGYTF.

The rearrangement joins TRBV14 to TRBJ1-2, with a weak D call TRBD1 (5 bases). Per germline, CDR1 SGHDN and CDR2 FVKESK. V was clipped by 0 bases and J by 7 bases, with 12 bases between them. CDR3 size: 14 residues. This chain's CDR3 is CASSQEGRDIGYTF. CDR3 coding DNA: TGTGCCAGCAGCCAAGAGGGCAGGGATATTGGCTACACCTTC.

Only a few counts were recorded for this clone. CDR3: CASSYGQSYGYTF. CDR3 bases: TGTGCCAGCAGTTACGGCCAGTCCTATGGCTACACCTTC. This chain connects TRBV6-5 to TRBJ1-2, with D unclear. The CDR3 contains 13 residues. Germline V lookup: CDR1 MNHEY, CDR2 SVGAGI. With 2 bases removed from V and 4 bases from J, the gap between germline ends came to 8 bases.

J is TRBJ1-2 and V is TRBV27; D call uncertain. Germline V gene lookup returns CDR1 MNHEY and CDR2 SMNVEV (reference sequence). This CDR3 comprises 15 residues. V lost 3 bases to trimming and J lost 7 bases, with 18 bases between them. In DNA form, the CDR3 reads TGTGCCAGCAGTTTCTCTCCCACTCCCCCCCTTGGCTACACCTTC. Translating gives CASSFSPTPPLGYTF.

This rearrangement joins TRBV18 to TRBJ2-5; perhaps TRBD1 as D (6 bases). The V and J ends lost 2 bases and 0 bases respectively, with 13 bases between them. The CDR3 runs to 16 residues. CDR1 is KGHSH, CDR2 LQKENI, per germline. CDR3 in DNA: TGTGCCAGCTCACCAATACAGGGAAGAGACCAAGAGACCCAGTACTTC. Its protein is CASSPIQGRDQETQYF. Based on the CDR3 plus reference TRBV18 and TRBJ2-5, the full variable domain is NAGVMQNPRHLVRRRGQEARLRCSPMKGHSHVYWYRQLPEEGLKFMVYLQKENIIDESGMPKERFSAEFPKEGPSILRIQQVVRGDSAAYFCASSPIQGRDQETQYFGPGTRLLVL.

This clone was recorded once. The chain links TRBV11-2 to TRBJ1-3; unclear D gene. Germline loops: CDR1 SGHAT, CDR2 FQNNGV. Trimming took 1 base from V and 0 from J, leaving 13 bases between them. The CDR3 is 17 residues long. DNA of the CDR3: TGTGCCAGCAGCTTAGCCGGGAGCGGAACCTCTGGAAACACCATATATTTT. Protein sequence: CASSLAGSGTSGNTIYF.

The chain carries TRBV6-5 and TRBJ2-7, with D perhaps TRBD1 (6 bases). In germline, CDR1 is MNHEY, CDR2 SVGAGI. V gave up 8 bases and J gave up 2 bases, with 10 bases separating them. This CDR3 has 12 residues. CDR3 amino acids: CASGNRAYEQYF. As DNA, the CDR3 is TGTGCCAGCGGCAACAGGGCCTACGAGCAGTACTTC.

This chain connects TRBV28 to TRBJ2-7, with 10 bases aligning to TRBD1. This CDR3 has 18 amino acids. Germline values: CDR1 MDHEN, CDR2 SYDVKM. Losses at the gene ends were 7 bases for V and 0 bases for J; bases not matched to a gene: 15. CDR3 bases: TGTGCCAGCATATCCTCCGGGACAGGGGTGCGTGGCTCCTACGAGCAGTACTTC. Encoded protein: CASISSGTGVRGSYEQYF.

This clone has just one count. This chain uses TRBV2 with TRBJ2-3, with 9 bases matching TRBD1. Germline V gene lookup returns CDR1 SNHLY and CDR2 FYNNEI. V lost 4 bases and J lost 4; bases outside the gene matches: 9. The CDR3 is 16 residues long. The CDR3, as DNA: TGTGCCAGCAGTGCCCGGGACAGGGCAAGGGCAGATACGCAGTATTTT. It is translated as CASSARDRARADTQYF. The whole variable domain, remainder taken from reference TRBV2 and TRBJ2-3, is EPEVTQTPSHQVTQMGQEVILRCVPISNHLYFYWYRQILGQKVEFLVSFYNNEISEKSEIFDDQFSVERPDGSNFTLKIRSTKLEDSAMYFCASSARDRARADTQYFGPGTRLTVL.

The V gene is TRBV7-8, the J gene TRBJ2-5; weak D call: TRBD1 (6 bases). V lost 5 bases to trimming and J lost 1 base, with 14 bases between them. The germline V gene has CDR1 SGHVS and CDR2 FQNEAQ. The CDR3 totals 15 residues. The chain's CDR3 is CASSLQDSIQETQYF. The CDR3 nucleotides read TGTGCCAGCAGCCTACAGGACAGCATCCAAGAGACCCAGTACTTC.

J is TRBJ1-1 and V is TRBV5-1, with TRBD1 matching 8 bases. V shed 5 bases and J 2 bases; nucleotides not matched to a gene: 8. The CDR3 has 15 residues. Germline lookup yields CDR1 SGHRS and CDR2 YFSETQ. This chain's CDR3 is CASRGTGTGNTEAFF. In DNA form, the CDR3 reads TGCGCCAGCAGAGGCACCGGGACAGGCAACACTGAAGCTTTCTTT.

V and J are TRBV10-1 and TRBJ1-6; D is unresolved. The germline CDR1 and CDR2 sequences are WNHNN and SYGVQD (reference sequence). This CDR3 comprises 16 residues. V lost 11 bases and J lost 2, with 19 bases in between. This chain's CDR3 is CAGETVTIPYNSPLHF. CDR3 sequence (DNA): TGCGCCGGGGAGACTGTAACGATCCCCTATAATTCACCCCTCCACTTT.

This clone was detected once. The gene calls are TRBV4-1 and TRBJ1-5; D remains unclear. Trimming pared 1 base from V and 6 bases from J, leaving 22 bases between. The CDR3 runs to 18 residues. Germline lookup yields CDR1 MGHRA and CDR2 YSYEKL. The CDR3 coding sequence is TGCGCCAGCAGCCAAGTTGAGCTCGGGGTGGGATTTTTTCAGCCCCAGCATTTT. As protein: CASSQVELGVGFFQPQHF.

The J gene is TRBJ1-6, the V gene TRBV6-6, with unresolved D. Germline V CDR1 and CDR2: MNHNY, SVGAGI (reference sequence). The CDR3 runs to 14 residues. V was cut by 0 bases and J by 7 bases, with 7 bases left in between. The CDR3 reads CASSYSNRNSPLHF. The DNA for the CDR3 is TGTGCCAGCAGTTACTCGAACCGGAATTCACCCCTCCACTTT.

The chain is built from TRBV4-2 and TRBJ2-2; no clear D. Per germline, CDR1 LGHNA and CDR2 YNFKEQ. Trimming removed 1 base at V and 0 bases at J, with 6 bases between. This CDR3 has 15 amino acids. For the CDR3, the DNA is TGTGCCAGCAGCCAAGTTCTAGCGAACACCGGGGAGCTGTTTTTT. It is translated as CASSQVLANTGELFF.

This clone has just a few counts. The gene calls are TRBV2 and TRBJ2-3; 8 positions agree with TRBD2. CDR1 is SNHLY and CDR2 is FYNNEI in the germline V gene. The CDR3 is made up of 17 amino acids. Losses at the gene ends were 3 bases for V and 1 base for J; bases not matched to a gene: 9. The CDR3 sequence: CASSEGLGSGGTDTQYF. The CDR3, as DNA: TGTGCCAGCAGTGAGGGGTTGGGTAGCGGGGGCACAGATACGCAGTATTTT.